These T cell receptor beta chains were read from a single sample in a study of shared clonotypes between healthy human individuals. Data came from immunoSEQ multiplex PCR; TCRdb stores just in-frame clones and leaves some out. The sample contains fewer than 3 million clones, 85% to 95% of which appear only once. Sequencing was carried out using naive CD4+ T cells from PBMCs. These receptors all stem from a man aged 18 to 30 in good health. Some clones in this sample may be carry-over from other donors' samples. The CDR3 runs from the conserved cysteine through the conserved F or W. The order of the fields is V gene, D gene, J gene, clone size, CDR3 protein, CDR3 DNA. The D gene is left open where the match is weak. Rows give clone size only sometimes, using once, few, many, or a class for an expanded clone.

v_call: TRBV18
d_call: TRBD1
j_call: TRBJ2-6
clone_size: NA
cdr3_aa: CASSPYRGPGANVLTF
cdr3_nt: TGTGCCAGCTCACCGTACAGGGGGCCTGGGGCCAACGTCCTGACTTTC

v_call: TRBV4-2
d_call: NA
j_call: TRBJ2-6
clone_size: NA
cdr3_aa: CASSQGRGSGANVLTF
cdr3_nt: TGTGCCAGCAGCCAAGGTCGGGGTTCTGGGGCCAACGTCCTGACTTTC

v_call: TRBV7-8
d_call: NA
j_call: TRBJ1-1
clone_size: NA
cdr3_aa: CASSSPKATEAFF
cdr3_nt: TGTGCCAGCAGCTCTCCTAAGGCTACTGAAGCTTTCTTT

v_call: TRBV4-3
d_call: NA
j_call: TRBJ2-3
clone_size: NA
cdr3_aa: CASSQGGLLSGTQYF
cdr3_nt: TGCGCCAGCAGCCAAGGGGGTCTACTAAGCGGTACGCAGTATTTT

v_call: TRBV5-6
d_call: NA
j_call: TRBJ2-7
clone_size: NA
cdr3_aa: CASRGGRETDPYEQYF
cdr3_nt: TGTGCCAGCAGGGGGGGCCGTGAGACAGACCCCTACGAGCAGTACTTC

v_call: TRBV29-1
d_call: NA
j_call: TRBJ2-6
clone_size: NA
cdr3_aa: CSVSSGANVLTF
cdr3_nt: TGCAGCGTCTCCTCTGGGGCCAACGTCCTGACTTTC

v_call: TRBV7-2
d_call: TRBD1
j_call: TRBJ2-5
clone_size: NA
cdr3_aa: CASSSETGRETQYF
cdr3_nt: TGTGCCAGCAGCTCAGAGACAGGGAGAGAGACCCAGTACTTC

v_call: TRBV10-3
d_call: NA
j_call: TRBJ1-5
clone_size: once
cdr3_aa: CAISHRNMSNQPQHF
cdr3_nt: TGTGCCATCAGCCACAGGAATATGAGCAATCAGCCCCAGCATTTT

v_call: TRBV19
d_call: NA
j_call: TRBJ1-2
clone_size: NA
cdr3_aa: CASTSTGPGYGYTF
cdr3_nt: TGTGCCAGTACCTCGACAGGCCCGGGCTATGGCTACACCTTC

v_call: TRBV5-1
d_call: NA
j_call: TRBJ2-1
clone_size: NA
cdr3_aa: CASSLELVSYEQFF
cdr3_nt: TGCGCCAGCAGCTTGGAACTAGTGAGCTATGAGCAGTTCTTC

v_call: TRBV7-3
d_call: NA
j_call: TRBJ2-7
clone_size: NA
cdr3_aa: CASSLQSGTLSEQYF
cdr3_nt: TGTGCCAGCAGCTTACAGTCCGGGACATTAAGCGAGCAGTACTTC

v_call: TRBV5-8
d_call: TRBD1
j_call: TRBJ1-2
clone_size: NA
cdr3_aa: CASSLYWTGGIIPNYGYTF
cdr3_nt: TGTGCCAGCAGCTTGTACTGGACAGGGGGGATTATTCCTAACTATGGCTACACCTTC

v_call: TRBV5-1
d_call: NA
j_call: TRBJ2-3
clone_size: NA
cdr3_aa: CASSLSRGRTDTQYF
cdr3_nt: TGCGCCAGCAGCCTCTCTCGGGGGCGCACAGATACGCAGTATTTT

v_call: TRBV5-1
d_call: NA
j_call: TRBJ1-5
clone_size: NA
cdr3_aa: CASSLEGANQPQHF
cdr3_nt: TGCGCCAGCAGCTTGGAAGGGGCCAATCAGCCCCAGCATTTT

v_call: TRBV19
d_call: NA
j_call: TRBJ1-2
clone_size: NA
cdr3_aa: CASSRTGYYGYTF
cdr3_nt: TGTGCCAGTAGCAGGACGGGGTACTATGGCTACACCTTC

v_call: TRBV29-1
d_call: TRBD2
j_call: TRBJ2-7
clone_size: once
cdr3_aa: CSARTSETYEQYF
cdr3_nt: TGCAGCGCCCGGACTAGCGAGACATACGAGCAGTACTTC

v_call: TRBV11-3
d_call: NA
j_call: TRBJ2-3
clone_size: once
cdr3_aa: CASSRWGDLADTQYF
cdr3_nt: TGTGCCAGCAGCCGCTGGGGAGATCTGGCAGATACGCAGTATTTT

v_call: TRBV6-5
d_call: TRBD1
j_call: TRBJ2-5
clone_size: NA
cdr3_aa: CASSSTYGQGETQYF
cdr3_nt: TGTGCCAGCAGTTCGACTTATGGACAGGGAGAGACCCAGTACTTC

v_call: TRBV5-1
d_call: TRBD1
j_call: TRBJ2-5
clone_size: NA
cdr3_aa: CASSSGQGIQETQYF
cdr3_nt: TGCGCCAGCAGCTCAGGACAGGGCATACAAGAGACCCAGTACTTC

v_call: TRBV6-4
d_call: TRBD2
j_call: TRBJ2-3
clone_size: NA
cdr3_aa: CASSRTSGSADTQYF
cdr3_nt: TGTGCCAGCAGTCGGACTAGCGGGAGCGCAGATACGCAGTATTTT

v_call: TRBV11-2
d_call: TRBD1
j_call: TRBJ1-3
clone_size: NA
cdr3_aa: CASSLPRTGSYGNTIYF
cdr3_nt: TGTGCCAGCAGCCTGCCTCGGACAGGGAGTTATGGAAACACCATATATTTT

v_call: TRBV6-5
d_call: NA
j_call: TRBJ1-4
clone_size: few
cdr3_aa: CASRETNEKLFF
cdr3_nt: TGTGCCAGCAGGGAAACTAATGAAAAACTGTTTTTT

v_call: TRBV5-4
d_call: NA
j_call: TRBJ1-1
clone_size: few
cdr3_aa: CASSLGGGRMNTEAFF
cdr3_nt: TGTGCCAGCAGCTTGGGCGGGGGGCGGATGAACACTGAAGCTTTCTTT

v_call: TRBV4-3
d_call: TRBD1
j_call: TRBJ2-7
clone_size: NA
cdr3_aa: CASSQGRGRPLDEQYF
cdr3_nt: TGCGCCAGCAGCCAAGGTAGGGGGCGGCCCCTTGACGAGCAGTACTTC

v_call: TRBV11-3
d_call: TRBD2
j_call: TRBJ2-1
clone_size: NA
cdr3_aa: CASSLETLAGGEQFF
cdr3_nt: TGTGCCAGCAGCTTAGAGACACTAGCGGGAGGTGAGCAGTTCTTC

v_call: TRBV25-1
d_call: TRBD1
j_call: TRBJ2-7
clone_size: NA
cdr3_aa: CASSERRTGPSYEQYF
cdr3_nt: TGTGCCAGCAGTGAAAGAAGGACAGGGCCCTCCTACGAGCAGTACTTC

v_call: TRBV6-1
d_call: NA
j_call: TRBJ2-1
clone_size: once
cdr3_aa: CASRGWRGYYNEQFF
cdr3_nt: TGTGCCAGCAGGGGGTGGAGGGGTTACTACAATGAGCAGTTCTTC

v_call: TRBV10-2
d_call: TRBD2
j_call: TRBJ2-1
clone_size: NA
cdr3_aa: CASNGLAGDNEQFF
cdr3_nt: TGCGCCAGCAATGGACTAGCGGGAGACAATGAGCAGTTCTTC

v_call: TRBV20-1
d_call: NA
j_call: TRBJ1-1
clone_size: NA
cdr3_aa: CSARGQVEAFF
cdr3_nt: TGCAGTGCTAGAGGACAGGTTGAAGCTTTCTTT

v_call: TRBV4-1
d_call: NA
j_call: TRBJ2-2
clone_size: once
cdr3_aa: CASSQVGGTGELFF
cdr3_nt: TGCGCCAGCAGCCAAGTAGGAGGGACCGGGGAGCTGTTTTTT

v_call: TRBV6-5
d_call: NA
j_call: TRBJ1-1
clone_size: once
cdr3_aa: CASRLWGAKNTEAFF
cdr3_nt: TGTGCCAGCAGGCTTTGGGGGGCTAAGAACACTGAAGCTTTCTTT